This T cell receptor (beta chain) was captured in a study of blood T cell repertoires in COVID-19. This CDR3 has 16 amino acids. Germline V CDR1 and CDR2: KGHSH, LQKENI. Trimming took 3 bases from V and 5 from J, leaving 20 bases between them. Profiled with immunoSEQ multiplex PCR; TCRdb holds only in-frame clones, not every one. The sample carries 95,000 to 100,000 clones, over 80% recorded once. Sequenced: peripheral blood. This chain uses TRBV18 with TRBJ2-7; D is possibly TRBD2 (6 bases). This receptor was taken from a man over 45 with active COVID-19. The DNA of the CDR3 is TGTGCCAGCTCACCGTTTTGGGCGGGATTTCCCCACGAGCAGTACTTC. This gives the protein CASSPFWAGFPHEQYF.